The rows below give T cell receptor beta chains drawn from one sample of a study of follicular helper T cells after annual influenza vaccination. The method was immunoSEQ multiplex PCR; TCRdb's version includes in-frame clones alone and lacks a portion of them. In the table there are 9,500 or so clones, 80% to 85% of which are singletons. The sample in question was CXCR5+ CD38- circulating T follicular helper cells from blood, obtained 7 days after influenza vaccination. These receptors originate from an adult who received the influenza vaccine. The CDR3 runs from the conserved cysteine through the conserved F or W. The order of the fields is D gene, V gene, clone size, J gene, CDR3 protein, CDR3 DNA. The D gene is left open where the match is weak. A row's size may be missing; if present it is once, few, many or a size class.

TRBD2	TRBV27	few	TRBJ2-7	CASSSPTSGSYEQYF	TGTGCCAGCAGTTCCCCGACTAGCGGGTCGTACGAGCAGTACTTC
.	TRBV29-1	.	TRBJ1-2	CSVGSSVNYGYTF	TGCAGCGTTGGTAGCTCAGTTAACTATGGCTACACCTTC
.	TRBV9	.	TRBJ1-6	CASSVFSDSYNSPLHF	TGTGCCAGCAGCGTTTTCTCAGACTCCTATAATTCACCCCTCCACTTT
TRBD1	TRBV6-1	.	TRBJ1-2	CWTGGVNYGYTF	TGTTGGACAGGGGGGGTAAACTATGGCTACACCTTC
.	TRBV7-2	.	TRBJ2-1	CASSQDRAPYNEQFF	TGTGCCAGCAGCCAAGACCGGGCCCCCTACAATGAGCAGTTCTTC
TRBD1	TRBV7-9	.	TRBJ2-1	CASYRGRVNEQFF	TGTGCCAGCTACAGGGGGCGAGTCAATGAGCAGTTCTTC
TRBD2	TRBV5-1	.	TRBJ2-3	CASSSSGTSGFSTDTQYF	TGCGCCAGCAGCTCATCGGGGACTAGCGGTTTTAGCACAGATACGCAGTATTTT
.	TRBV7-3	.	TRBJ2-3	CASSLRGGGPDTDTQYF	TGTGCCAGCAGCTTAAGAGGTGGGGGGCCAGACACAGATACGCAGTATTTT
TRBD1	TRBV6-1	.	TRBJ1-2	CASSEGTGGAGGYTF	TGTGCCAGCAGTGAGGGGACAGGGGGCGCGGGAGGCTACACCTTC
.	TRBV7-3	few	TRBJ1-2	CASSLTAGSNYGYTF	TGTGCCAGCAGCTTAACGGCGGGATCAAATTATGGCTACACCTTC
.	TRBV19	.	TRBJ1-2	CASKGQSHNYGYTF	TGTGCCAGTAAAGGACAGTCCCACAACTATGGCTACACCTTC
TRBD1	TRBV6-1	.	TRBJ2-2	CASSGQGTSGELFF	TGTGCCAGCAGTGGACAGGGTACGTCCGGGGAGCTGTTTTTT
TRBD1	TRBV28	few	TRBJ1-6	CASSGTGGWSPLHF	TGTGCCAGCAGTGGGACAGGAGGATGGTCACCCCTCCACTTT
TRBD1	TRBV19	.	TRBJ1-5	CASSVDRDQPQHF	TGTGCCAGTAGTGTTGACAGGGATCAGCCCCAGCATTTT
.	TRBV5-3	.	TRBJ2-3	CARRSFTIRGTDTQYF	TGTGCCAGAAGATCCTTCACAATCAGGGGCACAGATACGCAGTATTTT
.	TRBV7-2	.	TRBJ1-2	CASSLERENGYTF	TGTGCCAGCAGCTTAGAGAGGGAGAACGGCTACACCTTC
TRBD2	TRBV15	once	TRBJ2-2	CATSRDPGGMAGELFF	TGTGCCACCAGCAGAGATCCGGGGGGGATGGCCGGGGAGCTGTTTTTT
TRBD2	TRBV18	.	TRBJ2-7	CASSPGSSGVYEQYF	TGTGCCAGCTCACCGGGGTCGAGCGGGGTTTACGAGCAGTACTTC
.	TRBV18	.	TRBJ2-2	CASSPGQLVTGELFF	TGTGCCAGCTCACCTGGACAGCTAGTCACCGGGGAGCTGTTTTTT
TRBD1	TRBV7-2	.	TRBJ1-6	CASSWRGGQGSPLHF	TGTGCCAGCAGCTGGAGGGGGGGACAGGGGTCACCCCTCCACTTT
.	TRBV4-2	.	TRBJ1-5	CASSHDRGGDQPQHF	TGTGCCAGCAGCCATGACCGGGGTGGGGATCAGCCCCAGCATTTT
TRBD1	TRBV15	.	TRBJ2-7	CATSRISTGGPSYEQYF	TGTGCCACCAGCAGGATTTCAACAGGGGGCCCTTCCTACGAGCAGTACTTC
.	TRBV5-4	.	TRBJ2-6	CASSLDPVGGPSRNVLTF	TGTGCCAGCAGCTTGGATCCGGTCGGGGGCCCCTCTCGCAACGTCCTGACTTTC
.	TRBV11-2	.	TRBJ2-2	CASSLNVFTGELFF	TGTGCCAGCAGCTTAAATGTGTTTACCGGGGAGCTGTTTTTT
TRBD2	TRBV11-3	.	TRBJ2-2	CASSSGGGNLASRELFF	TGTGCCAGCAGCTCCGGGGGGGGGAACTTGGCTTCCCGGGAGCTGTTTTTT
TRBD2	TRBV4-2	.	TRBJ2-5	CASSQVSREGMETQYF	TGTGCCAGCAGCCAAGTGTCCAGGGAGGGAATGGAGACCCAGTACTTC
TRBD2	TRBV28	.	TRBJ2-3	CASSPYGGDTQYF	TGTGCCAGCAGCCCATACGGGGGGGATACGCAGTATTTT
.	TRBV18	few	TRBJ1-6	CASSPEGTGSPLHF	TGTGCCAGCTCACCGGAGGGGACCGGTTCACCCCTCCACTTT
TRBD1	TRBV11-2	.	TRBJ2-3	CASSTDRGLRVGTDTQYF	TGTGCCAGCAGCACCGACAGGGGCTTAAGGGTAGGCACAGATACGCAGTATTTT
.	TRBV6-1	.	TRBJ1-3	CASSDTGTSGNTIYF	TGTGCCAGCAGTGATACGGGGACCTCTGGAAACACCATATATTTT
.	TRBV5-1	.	TRBJ2-5	CASSFGGGLGETQYF	TGCGCCAGCAGCTTTGGAGGAGGGCTGGGGGAGACCCAGTACTTC
.	TRBV5-1	.	TRBJ2-1	CASSLVGETYNEQFF	TGCGCCAGCAGCTTGGTGGGGGAAACCTACAATGAGCAGTTCTTC
.	TRBV19	.	TRBJ2-3	CASSTTDTQYF	TGTGCCAGTAGTACTACAGATACGCAGTATTTT
.	TRBV7-2	.	TRBJ1-5	CASSLRVGQPQHF	TGTGCCAGCAGCTTAAGAGTTGGTCAGCCCCAGCATTTT
.	TRBV19	once	TRBJ2-1	CASSIPGAGGNEQFF	TGTGCCAGTAGTATACCAGGGGCAGGTGGCAATGAGCAGTTCTTC
TRBD1	TRBV9	once	TRBJ1-1	CASSGQGGNTEAFF	TGTGCCAGCAGCGGACAGGGAGGGAACACTGAAGCTTTCTTT
.	TRBV28	.	TRBJ1-1	CASISSKRAFF	TGTGCCAGCATATCTTCGAAGCGGGCTTTCTTT
.	TRBV7-7	.	TRBJ2-7	CASSLVSAYEQYF	TGTGCCAGCAGCTTGGTTAGCGCCTACGAGCAGTACTTC
.	TRBV5-6	.	TRBJ1-1	CASSLDATGAFF	TGTGCCAGCAGCCTGGACGCAACGGGAGCTTTCTTT
.	TRBV7-6	.	TRBJ2-7	CASSLSRTYEQYF	TGTGCCAGCAGCTTAAGTAGAACCTACGAGCAGTACTTC
.	TRBV4-3	.	TRBJ1-3	CASSQDARGPGNTIYF	TGCGCCAGCAGCCAAGACGCTCGGGGGCCAGGAAACACCATATATTTT
TRBD2	TRBV9	.	TRBJ2-2	CASSVGSGGAAGTGELFF	TGTGCCAGCAGCGTAGGTAGCGGGGGGGCCGCCGGCACCGGGGAGCTGTTTTTT
.	TRBV7-2	.	TRBJ2-1	CASSPPGLTYNEQFF	TGTGCCAGCAGCCCCCCAGGGCTTACCTACAATGAGCAGTTCTTC
TRBD1	TRBV7-2	.	TRBJ2-5	CASSRDREETQYF	TGTGCCAGCAGCCGGGACAGGGAAGAGACCCAGTACTTC
.	TRBV4-1	.	TRBJ2-3	CASSQDWQAQYF	TGCGCCAGCAGCCAAGATTGGCAGGCGCAGTATTTT
TRBD1	TRBV7-2	.	TRBJ2-7	CASSPRDREGFGEQYF	TGTGCCAGCAGCCCCCGGGACAGGGAGGGGTTCGGCGAGCAGTACTTC
.	TRBV11-3	.	TRBJ2-7	CASSLDPRESYEQYF	TGTGCCAGCAGCTTAGATCCTAGGGAATCCTACGAGCAGTACTTC
.	TRBV30	few	TRBJ1-5	CAWSLQGDGPQHF	TGTGCCTGGTCTCTGCAGGGAGACGGGCCCCAGCATTTT
TRBD1	TRBV5-6	.	TRBJ1-2	CASSLDGTVGYGYTF	TGTGCCAGCAGCTTGGACGGGACAGTTGGCTATGGCTACACCTTC
.	TRBV19	.	TRBJ1-4	CASRDLGAVHEKLFF	TGTGCCAGTAGGGATCTAGGGGCAGTCCATGAAAAACTGTTTTTT
.	TRBV2	.	TRBJ1-5	CASSEGTLNQPQHF	TGTGCCAGCAGTGAAGGGACACTCAATCAGCCCCAGCATTTT
.	TRBV28	.	TRBJ1-1	CASSLRQRNTEAFF	TGTGCCAGCAGTTTAAGACAGAGGAACACTGAAGCTTTCTTT
.	TRBV5-4	.	TRBJ2-5	CASSLDRKTQYF	TGTGCCAGCAGCTTGGACCGAAAGACCCAGTACTTC
.	TRBV9	.	TRBJ1-1	CASSVDGQGRGTEAFF	TGTGCCAGCAGCGTAGATGGGCAGGGACGAGGGACTGAAGCTTTCTTT
TRBD1	TRBV4-3	.	TRBJ1-6	CASSKRRDRVDNSPLHF	TGCGCCAGCAGCAAACGCCGGGACAGGGTGGACAATTCACCCCTCCACTTT
TRBD1	TRBV10-2	.	TRBJ1-1	CASSARSGGGITEAFF	TGCGCCAGCAGTGCTAGGTCAGGGGGTGGGATCACTGAAGCTTTCTTT
.	TRBV2	.	TRBJ2-1	CASRGGLGSSEQFF	TGTGCCAGCAGAGGGGGGCTGGGAAGCTCGGAGCAGTTCTTC
TRBD1	TRBV25-1	.	TRBJ2-7	CASSEDRGSYEQYF	TGTGCCAGCAGTGAAGACAGGGGCTCCTACGAGCAGTACTTC
.	TRBV4-1	.	TRBJ2-3	CASSQVLPSTDTQYF	TGCGCCAGCAGCCAAGTTCTCCCTAGCACAGATACGCAGTATTTT
.	TRBV5-1	.	TRBJ1-6	CASSLNPEGHSPLHF	TGCGCCAGCAGCCTGAATCCGGAGGGACATTCACCCCTCCACTTT